These T cell receptor beta chains were read from a single sample in a study of tumor-infiltrating lymphocytes in primary liver carcinoma. Each CDR3 protein is one row after TCRdb ran MiXCR on the multiplex PCR reads. The profile covers about 320,000 distinct CDR3 sequences, with approximately 65% appearing a single time and roughly 8.6% taken by the ten largest. The sequenced material came from peripheral blood. The receptors were gathered from a middle-aged man with primary liver carcinoma and hepatitis B virus infection. CDR3s include the opening cysteine and the closing phenylalanine or tryptophan.

V: TRBV10-2
J: TRBJ2-1
CDR3: CASGGQGWNEQFF

V: TRBV28
J: TRBJ1-2
CDR3: CASSLAGTASYGYTF

V: TRBV29-1
J: TRBJ2-2
CDR3: CSAAGQGYTGELFF

V: TRBV4-1
J: TRBJ2-7
CDR3: CASSQDERGTAYEQYF

V: TRBV5-5
J: TRBJ2-5
CDR3: CASSGVSQETQYF

V: TRBV11-1
J: TRBJ2-3
CDR3: CASNFMAAIDTQYF

V: TRBV11-2
J: TRBJ1-5
CDR3: CVSNLAGPNQPQHF

V: TRBV29-1
J: TRBJ2-1
CDR3: CSTLPHRLAAGLDEQFF

V: TRBV6-6
J: TRBJ2-1
CDR3: CASSYSYTSGTGTYNKQFF

V: TRBV5-8
J: TRBJ1-5
CDR3: CASSLGTGALNQPQHF

V: TRBV12-3/TRBV12-4
J: TRBJ2-7
CDR3: CASSLGAFGRNSYEQYF

V: TRBV6-2/TRBV6-3
J: TRBJ2-6
CDR3: CASSFQGSGANVLTF

V: TRBV6-2/TRBV6-3
J: TRBJ2-7
CDR3: CASSPDRGVSSEQYF

V: TRBV11-2
J: TRBJ1-3
CDR3: CASTQPSDHLGGNTIYF

V: TRBV7-9
J: TRBJ2-5
CDR3: CASSLGAGQTQYF

V: TRBV28
J: TRBJ2-7
CDR3: CASSLQGYEQYF

V: TRBV6-5
J: TRBJ2-7
CDR3: CASSPRAGLVGGPSGEQYF

V: TRBV7-9
J: TRBJ1-5
CDR3: CAAEGSNQPQHF

V: TRBV11-2
J: TRBJ2-7
CDR3: CASSPTDPVPSYEQYF

V: TRBV6-2/TRBV6-3
J: TRBJ2-3
CDR3: CASSDSGLNTQYF

V: TRBV4-3
J: TRBJ1-3
CDR3: CARSQGLTGTGNTIYF

V: TRBV7-8
J: TRBJ1-1
CDR3: CASSPFNDAHTEAFF